The clone carrying this T cell receptor beta chain was found once. The antigen is not known. The data were taken from a study of cytomegalovirus exposure and HLA in healthy donors. Study results and caveats: Later analysis identified a missense DCLRE1C variant that was linked to TCR beta V- and J-gene trimming. In a later analysis, at a false discovery rate of 0.05, 16,951 TCR beta sequences were associated with HLA alleles.

The CDR3 length is 16 residues. Trimming left V 1 base short and J 2 bases short, with 15 bases between. From germline, CDR1 is SGHNT and CDR2 YYREEE (reference sequence). PCR involved 60 Vbeta and 13 Jbeta primers. In the authors' workflow: Roughly 83 million unique TCR beta chains, about 11 million of them shared, were counted by a later analysis. Generated by immunoSEQ multiplex PCR, the TCRdb table keeps only in-frame clones and is missing some. The DNA was the basis for D and trimming; V, J and clone size are from that table. The sample records tens of thousands of clones, about 67% being singletons.

The rearrangement links TRBV5-4 to TRBJ1-2; D call uncertain. Sequencing was performed on PBMCs. This sequence was found in a young man in good health and CMV-seronegative. The CDR3 spells CASSLSSTRANYGYTF. In DNA, the CDR3 is TGTGCCAGCAGCTTGAGTTCGACGAGGGCGAACTATGGCTACACCTTC.